Listed below are T cell receptor beta chains from one sample, sequenced in a study of shared clonotypes between healthy human individuals. The repertoire was sequenced with immunoSEQ multiplex PCR; TCRdb's copy has only in-frame clones and lacks some. The data contain a few million clones, around 90% of them singletons. Sequencing was carried out using naive CD4+ T cells from PBMCs. These receptors originate from a man younger than 30 in good health. Some clones in this sample may be carry-over from other donors' samples. The CDR3 runs from the conserved cysteine through the conserved F or W.

TRBJ2-2,TRBV12-2,CASRLPLGTVNTGELFF
TRBJ2-1,TRBV7-6,CASSSPGQGYNEQFF
TRBJ1-1,TRBV30,CAWDRRGRTEAFF
TRBJ2-2,TRBV18,CASSLSSGSESGELFF
TRBJ2-3,TRBV11-2,CASSWGGTDTQYF
TRBJ2-5,TRBV18,CASSRDREETQYF
TRBJ2-1,TRBV6-4,CASSAGLGANEQFF
TRBJ2-5,TRBV5-4,CASSSADGTQYF
TRBJ2-5,TRBV5-1,CASHPGGLRQETQYF
TRBJ2-5,TRBV28,CASRYPGPLGETQYF
TRBJ1-1,TRBV28,CASSRDVNGNTEAFF
TRBJ1-1,TRBV6-1,CASSTWDTEAFF
TRBJ2-5,TRBV4-1,CASSRFAGTFQETQYF
TRBJ2-7,TRBV2,CASRDRLLGDEQYF
TRBJ2-7,TRBV18,CASSSRTGGAGYEQYF
TRBJ2-5,TRBV2,CASSVRSSGSQETQYF
TRBJ2-3,TRBV7-2,CASSLATTGETQYF
TRBJ2-7,TRBV2,CASSDVLAGVYEQYF
TRBJ2-1,TRBV7-3,CASSLGGRANEQFF
TRBJ1-1,TRBV14,CASSQPGQGKAEAFF
TRBJ1-1,TRBV2,CASNQGVTEAFF
TRBJ1-3,TRBV28,CASSMGPAYTIYF
TRBJ2-1,TRBV29-1,CSVVASGRAPWNEQFF
TRBJ1-1,TRBV18,CASSPSGQVNTEAFF
TRBJ1-3,TRBV6-1,CASSDPKPGNTIYF
TRBJ1-3,TRBV5-1,CASSLEIPGNTIYF
TRBJ1-4,TRBV29-1,CSVSGLYGEKLFF
TRBJ2-7,TRBV4-1,CASSRSGAANSYEQYF
TRBJ1-5,TRBV28,CASQGGNQPQHF
TRBJ2-5,TRBV7-6,CASSSLTGGSGQETQYF
TRBJ1-3,TRBV7-9,CASSSWDGRNTIYF
TRBJ2-7,TRBV2,CASSEGGTGGYEQYF
TRBJ2-1,TRBV28,CASSADTTSAINNEQFF
TRBJ2-7,TRBV9,CASSGGKAGGRYEQYF
TRBJ1-1,TRBV15,CATSRDRLEAFF
TRBJ2-2,TRBV5-1,CASSDGTGVGELFF
TRBJ2-7,TRBV7-3,CASSPTPGRSYEQYF
TRBJ1-1,TRBV10-3,CAIKKAFLPGRPAQEAFF
TRBJ1-3,TRBV5-4,CASSLRAGTSTGNTIYF
TRBJ2-1,TRBV29-1,CSVRGASGYNEQFF
TRBJ2-3,TRBV4-1,CASSQGSDLTADTQYF
TRBJ1-3,TRBV5-1,CASSLGDSTGNTIYF
TRBJ2-7,TRBV7-3,CASSPTIGSMYEQYF
TRBJ2-3,TRBV5-5,CASSVTSAADTQYF
TRBJ1-4,TRBV7-6,CASSPDRNEKLFF
TRBJ2-3,TRBV5-1,CASSLSWTASSTDTQYF
TRBJ2-1,TRBV6-1,CASSEEANSYNEQFF
TRBJ2-1,TRBV19,CASRNLPNSYNEQFF
TRBJ2-2,TRBV18,CASSHKGGTGELFF
TRBJ2-7,TRBV19,CASSGDRAAAYEQYF
TRBJ2-7,TRBV5-1,CASSAGQGQQYF
TRBJ2-5,TRBV7-2,CASSLSGVEETQYF
TRBJ2-2,TRBV6-5,CASSTKWAGTGELFF
TRBJ1-1,TRBV28,CASSLSPSGANTEAFF
TRBJ1-5,TRBV30,CAWSGHTGVQPQHF